These 6 T cell receptor beta chains share one sample of origin, sequenced in a study of T cell responses to AZD1222 COVID-19 vaccine. Generated by immunoSEQ multiplex PCR, the TCRdb table keeps only in-frame clones and is missing some. The table shows about 130,000 clones, with approximately 90% occurring only once. The specimen comprised peripheral blood, sampled 28 days after the second AZD1222 dose. The receptor source for this set is an adult who received the AZD1222 COVID-19 vaccine.

The V gene is TRBV3-1 (or the pseudogene TRBV3-2), the J gene TRBJ2-1; unclear D gene. This CDR3 spans 13 amino acids. Germline V gene sequence: CDR1 LGHDT, CDR2 YNNKEL (reference sequence). Trimming left V 0 bases short and J 11 bases short, with 11 bases between. The CDR3 is CASSQDPQLKQFF. The CDR3 DNA sequence: TGTGCCAGCAGCCAAGATCCTCAGCTCAAGCAGTTCTTC.

This chain connects TRBV10-2 to TRBJ1-5; D is unclear. Germline lookup yields CDR1 WSHSY and CDR2 SAAADI. This CDR3 is 14 amino acids long. The ends were cut back, 2 bases at V and 11 bases at J, with 16 bases in the middle. In DNA, the CDR3 is TGCGCCAGCAGTGAGGTAACCCTAGAATCGGCCCAGCATTTT. Translating gives CASSEVTLESAQHF.

V is TRBV13 and J is TRBJ1-2, with D possibly TRBD1 on 5 matching bases. V was trimmed by 7 bases and J by 6 bases, leaving 15 bases between them. CDR1 is PRHDT and CDR2 is FYEKMQ in the germline V gene (reference sequence). This CDR3 region has 13 residues. The DNA of the CDR3 is TGTGCCAGCACCCGACCGCCAGGGCATGGCTACACCTTC. Encoded protein: CASTRPPGHGYTF.

The chain joins TRBV6-5 to TRBJ2-7, with 14 bases lining up with TRBD2. V gave up 6 bases and J gave up 9 bases; unmatched junction bases: 7. Germline V lookup: CDR1 MNHEY, CDR2 SVGAGI. CDR3 length: 14 amino acids. CDR3 bases: TGTGCCAGCAGGGAGGGACTAGCGGGAGTCGTGCAGTACTTC. Residues: CASREGLAGVVQYF.

The chain employs TRBV19 and TRBJ2-1; 7 bases are shared with TRBD2. V was pared by 3 bases and J by 7 bases, with 12 bases of the junction left unmatched. The CDR3 sequence is 16 residues long. CDR1 and CDR2 from the germline V gene are LNHDA and SQIVND (reference sequence). The DNA of the CDR3 is TGTGCCAGTAGTATCCTGGCGGGACCGGGGGGTAATGAGCAGTTCTTC. Its translation is CASSILAGPGGNEQFF.

This sequence joins TRBV5-1 and TRBJ2-1, with 7 positions matching TRBD1. Germline V CDR1 and CDR2: SGHRS, YFSETQ. Trimming cost V 2 bases and J 6 bases; bases outside gene matches: 8. The CDR3 totals 15 residues. The CDR3 nucleotides are TGCGCCAGCAGCTTTCAGGGGGAGTTATTCAATGAGCAGTTCTTC. This sequence encodes CASSFQGELFNEQFF.